The 22 T cell receptor beta chains reported below all come from one sample, sequenced in a study of T cells expressing NK-cell markers. TCRdb re-called the 5' RACE reads and gives one entry per CDR3 protein, without DNA. Its table lists 300,000 to 500,000 distinct CDR3 sequences. The sample consisted of blood T cells: a sorted CD56 or NKG2C T cell subset, CD4+ or CD8+ T cells, or bulk PBMC T cells (not recorded which). These receptors originate from a woman aged 45-65 years in good health.

The chain carries TRBV6-1 and TRBJ2-1; the D gene TCRdb calls, TRBD2, cannot be checked with no DNA. The CDR3 loop spans 15 amino acids. Germline values: CDR1 MNHNS, CDR2 SASEGT. The CDR3 protein is CASSDGVFGRVEQFF.

The rearrangement uses TRBV18 and TRBJ2-4; as DNA is missing, the TRBD2 call by TCRdb cannot be tested. There are 17 residues in the CDR3. CDR1 is KGHSH and CDR2 is LQKENI in the germline V gene. This CDR3 reads CASSPPVSGSGKNIQYF. Drawing the rest from reference TRBV18 and TRBJ2-4, the complete variable domain is NAGVMQNPRHLVRRRGQEARLRCSPMKGHSHVYWYRQLPEEGLKFMVYLQKENIIDESGMPKERFSAEFPKEGPSILRIQQVVRGDSAAYFCASSPPVSGSGKNIQYFGAGTRLSVL.

The V call is TRBV24-1, the J call TRBJ1-2. Germline V gene lookup returns CDR1 KGHDR and CDR2 SFDVKD. The CDR3 contains 14 residues. The CDR3 loop is CATSANRRRSGYTF.

The V call is TRBV7-2, the J call TRBJ2-1; TCRdb's D call of TRBD2 is untestable without DNA. The CDR3 is 18 amino acids. Germline values: CDR1 SGHTA, CDR2 FQGNSA. CDR3 residues: CASSLSGGPMSSYNEQFF.

This chain connects TRBV5-6 to TRBJ2-2; lacking DNA, the TRBD1 call made by TCRdb goes unchecked. This CDR3 spans 15 amino acids. Germline V CDR1 and CDR2: SGHDT, YYEEEE. CDR3 region: CASSSDSGGTGELFF.

V usage is TRBV6-1 and J usage is TRBJ2-2; the TCRdb D gene call, TRBD2, has no DNA to confirm it. Germline-derived CDR1 and CDR2 are MNHNS and SASEGT. The CDR3 is 19 amino acids. The CDR3 loop reads CASSQRTSGRASITGELFF.

The rearrangement uses TRBV3-1 and TRBJ2-1; TCRdb's assignment of TRBD2 cannot be checked, as there is no DNA. Germline V lookup: CDR1 LGHDT, CDR2 YNNKEL (reference sequence). The CDR3 sequence is 12 residues long. CDR3 protein: CASSPPSGEQFF.

This chain joins TRBV20-1 and TRBJ2-2; TCRdb names TRBD1, which stays unverified in the absence of DNA. CDR1 is DFQATT and CDR2 is SNEGSKA in the germline V gene (reference sequence). The CDR3 loop spans 16 amino acids. CDR3 sequence reads: CSARDRGQGDTGELFF.

This chain connects TRBV20-1 to TRBJ2-3; no DNA is available, so the TRBD2 call from TCRdb remains unchecked. There are 12 residues in the CDR3. Germline V lookup: CDR1 DFQATT, CDR2 SNEGSKA (reference sequence). This CDR3 is CSARTSGISQYF.

The chain links TRBV12-3 or TRBV12-4 to TRBJ2-2. The CDR3 is made up of 15 amino acids. Here the CDR3 reads CASRLAGSGTGELFF.

The rearrangement links TRBV7-9 to TRBJ1-5. This CDR3 spans 16 amino acids. CDR1 and CDR2 from the germline V gene are SEHNR and FQNEAQ (reference sequence). CDR3 sequence: CASSLGTPYSNQPQHF.

V usage is TRBV15 and J usage is TRBJ1-5; TCRdb names TRBD1, which stays unverified in the absence of DNA. The CDR3 loop spans 17 amino acids. The germline gives CDR1 LNHNV, CDR2 YYDKDF (reference sequence). The CDR3 protein is CATSSNTGTLRNQPQHF.

The chain carries TRBV7-2 and TRBJ1-1; the TCRdb call, TRBD1, lacks DNA for checking. The germline gives CDR1 SGHTA, CDR2 FQGNSA. The CDR3 loop spans 15 amino acids. The CDR3 loop is CASSLMGQGDSEAFF.

The chain employs TRBV4-1 and TRBJ2-7; checking the TCRdb D call of TRBD1 is not possible without DNA. Germline assignment: CDR1 MGHRA and CDR2 YSYEKL. There are 15 residues in the CDR3. The CDR3 spells CASSHLGRGIYEQYF.

V usage is TRBV5-6 and J usage is TRBJ2-3. The CDR3 is made up of 12 amino acids. Germline values: CDR1 SGHDT, CDR2 YYEEEE. CDR3: CASSLGEDTQYF. Looking up the rest from reference TRBV5-6 and TRBJ2-3 gives the full variable domain: DAGVTQSPTHLIKTRGQQVTLRCSPKSGHDTVSWYQQALGQGPQFIFQYYEEEERQRGNFPDRFSGHQFPNYSSELNVNALLLGDSALYLCASSLGEDTQYFGPGTRLTVL.

This rearrangement joins TRBV6-1 to TRBJ1-5. Germline V gene sequence: CDR1 MNHNS, CDR2 SASEGT. This CDR3 is built from 15 residues. CDR3 amino acids: CASSEGPRGNQPQHF.

The chain recombines TRBV12-3 or TRBV12-4 with TRBJ1-1. This CDR3 region has 11 residues. The CDR3 loop is CASRWGAEAFF.

This chain connects TRBV25-1 to TRBJ1-4; TCRdb picks TRBD1, but there is no DNA to check that call. The CDR3 sequence is 15 residues long. CDR1 is MGHDK and CDR2 is SYGVNS in the germline V gene. CDR3: CASSEYKGGGEKLFF.

The V call is TRBV3-1, the J call TRBJ2-3; TCRdb's D gene call, TRBD2, goes unchecked for lack of DNA. The CDR3 totals 15 residues. Per germline, CDR1 LGHDT and CDR2 YNNKEL (reference sequence). The CDR3 spells CASSQDSPSTDTQYF.

The chain combines TRBV7-8 with TRBJ2-7; without DNA, the TCRdb call of TRBD1 cannot be checked. The CDR3 covers 13 residues. From germline, CDR1 is SGHVS and CDR2 FQNEAQ. The CDR3 sequence: CASRGGDAYEQYF.

V usage is TRBV5-4 and J usage is TRBJ1-6; TCRdb's D call of TRBD1 is untestable without DNA. The CDR3 runs to 15 residues. CDR1 SGHNT and CDR2 YYREEE come from the germline V gene (reference sequence). The CDR3 region is CASSQQQGVNSPLHF.

The V gene is TRBV7-3, the J gene TRBJ1-6; TCRdb's D call of TRBD1 is untestable without DNA. This CDR3 is built from 15 residues. The germline V gene has CDR1 SGHTA and CDR2 FQGTGA. CDR3 region: CASSLGRGENSPLHF.